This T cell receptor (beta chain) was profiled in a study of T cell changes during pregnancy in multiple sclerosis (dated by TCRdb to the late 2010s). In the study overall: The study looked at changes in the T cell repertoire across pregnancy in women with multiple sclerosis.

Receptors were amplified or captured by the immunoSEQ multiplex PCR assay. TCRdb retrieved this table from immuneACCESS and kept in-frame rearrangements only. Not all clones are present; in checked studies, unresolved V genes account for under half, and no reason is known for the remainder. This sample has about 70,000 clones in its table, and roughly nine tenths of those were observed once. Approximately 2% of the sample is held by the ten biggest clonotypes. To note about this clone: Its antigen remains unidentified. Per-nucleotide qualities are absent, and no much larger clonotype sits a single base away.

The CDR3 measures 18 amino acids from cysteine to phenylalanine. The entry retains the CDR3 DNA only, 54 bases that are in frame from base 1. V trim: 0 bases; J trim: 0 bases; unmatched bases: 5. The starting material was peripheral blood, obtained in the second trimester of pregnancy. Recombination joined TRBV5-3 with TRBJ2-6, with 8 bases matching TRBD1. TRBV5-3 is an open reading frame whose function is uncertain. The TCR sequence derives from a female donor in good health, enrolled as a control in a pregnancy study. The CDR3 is CARSLAGQGNSGANVLTF. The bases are TGTGCCAGAAGCTTGGCAGGACAGGGCAACTCTGGGGCCAACGTCCTGACTTTC.